Included here is one T cell receptor (beta chain) sequence, with context. Its antigen remains unidentified. Compared with germline, one end of the junction differs, possibly owing to a read error. The data belong to a study of CD8 T cells in Susac syndrome. Study-wide results and limits: By the study's own acknowledgment, its TCR sequencing and HLA analysis included relatively few individuals.

This CDR3 spans 14 amino acids. CDR1 is LNHNV, CDR2 YYDKDF, per germline (reference sequence). Stable or active relapsing-remitting multiple sclerosis, untreated and meeting revised McDonald criteria, defined the controls. The authors negatively isolated CD8+ and CD4+ T cells and FACS-enriched TEMRA cells. With random hexamers, about 0.5 to 1 ug RNA was reverse transcribed. The CDR3 of TCR beta was amplified by immunoSEQ multiplex PCR across 54 Vbeta and 13 Jbeta. TCRdb called the immunoSEQ multiplex PCR reads again in MiXCR, with one record for every CDR3 protein. The table lists 300,000 to 350,000 distinct CDR3 sequences, about 91% of them singletons.

This receptor was identified in a human donor with multiple sclerosis. The V gene is TRBV15, the J gene TRBJ2-5, with 7 positions matching TRBD1. Sequences were obtained from CD4+ T cells from PBMCs. CDR3 sequence reads: CATSGDRAEETQYF. CDR3 nucleotide sequence: TGTGCCACCAGCGGAGACAGGGCAGAAGAGACCCAGTACTTC.